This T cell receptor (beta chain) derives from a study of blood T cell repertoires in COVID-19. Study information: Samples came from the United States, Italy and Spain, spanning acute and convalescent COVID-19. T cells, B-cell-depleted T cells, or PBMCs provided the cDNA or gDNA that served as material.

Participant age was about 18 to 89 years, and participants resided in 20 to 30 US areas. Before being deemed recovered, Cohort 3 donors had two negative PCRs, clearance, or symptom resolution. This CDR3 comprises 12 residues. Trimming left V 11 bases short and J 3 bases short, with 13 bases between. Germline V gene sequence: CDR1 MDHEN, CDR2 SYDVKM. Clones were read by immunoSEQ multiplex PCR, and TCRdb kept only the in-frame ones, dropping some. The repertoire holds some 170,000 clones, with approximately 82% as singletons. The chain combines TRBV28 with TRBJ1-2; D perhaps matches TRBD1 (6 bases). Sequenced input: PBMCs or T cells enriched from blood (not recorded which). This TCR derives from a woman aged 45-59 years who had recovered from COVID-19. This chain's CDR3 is CAERGGDYGYTF. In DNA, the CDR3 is TGTGCCGAAAGAGGGGGGGACTATGGCTACACCTTC.